The T cell receptor (beta chain) under discussion was sequenced for a study of cytomegalovirus exposure and HLA in healthy donors (TCRdb year 2017). About the investigation overall: An earlier analysis of more than 550 of the donors reported approximately 280 Gb of sequence data and around 120 million unique TCR beta sequences obtained from about 170 million T cells. Several DR-DQ haplotypes were handled as single units for association and clustering, since linkage in the cohort was strong. Typing coverage varied by locus: 629-630 donors for A, B, C, DRB1 and DQB1; some 520 for DQA1; over 600 for DPA1; roughly 450 for DPB1. To predict cytomegalovirus infection status, the study combined high-throughput TCR immunosequencing, statistical association of individual TCRs with disease status, and machine learning. An early release that covered approximately 600 HLA-typed donors contained approximately 320 gigabases of sequencing data and tens of millions of unique TCR sequences. A separate validation cohort of 100 to 150 different subjects was used in addition to the approximately 670-subject first cohort. Genome-wide SNP genotypes for about 60% of the roughly 700 donors were used in a later genetic analysis, which treated that subset as a discovery cohort. The aim of the study was to test whether cataloging public T cell receptors could identify signatures of past pathogen exposure. Every repertoire in the discovery cohort had been generated on one and the same sequencing platform. HLA typing covered class I and class II loci at four-digit resolution. Donor age, sex, ethnicity and CMV serostatus were compiled together with the repertoire data. Rather than using new phenotypic data, the later analysis identified candidate immune exposures from TCR beta sequences and from how often those sequences occurred across donors. An earlier analysis of approximately 640 of the donors applied high-throughput TCR beta sequencing to assess whether each TCR beta V gene segment acted as functional or pseudogenic. A later analysis re-analyzed previously published TCR beta repertoires from 666 donors and added high-resolution HLA genotyping to study TCR occurrence patterns. Of the 300 to 500 genotyped donors, more than 75% were placed in the genetic ancestry cluster associated with self-reported Caucasian donors. The T cell repertoires of several hundred subjects were profiled by immunosequencing and related to cytomegalovirus serostatus. Across approximately 400 genotyped donors of the cohort, an average of about 240,000 unique TCR beta nucleotide sequences per donor were sequenced, and approximately 19% of those sequences were non-productive. General findings and caveats noted by the study authors: According to a later analysis, most CMV-associated TCR beta chains appeared to be HLA-restricted, and the HLA associations seemed to be driven largely by CMV exposure. An association between a missense DCLRE1C variant and V-gene and J-gene trimming of TCR beta chains was found in a later genetic analysis and replicated in an independent cohort. A later analysis associated about 17,000 TCR beta sequences with specific HLA alleles at a false discovery rate of 0.05. In a later analysis, the rate of TCR association differed among HLA loci, with DRB1 alleles having the most associated TCRs and HLA-C alleles having the fewest. A later analysis reported that several top co-occurrence clusters appeared linked to parvovirus B19, influenza, CMV and Epstein-Barr virus. An earlier analysis of around 600 of the donors showed that most TCR beta V segments appeared in productive rearrangements either about 90% or about 30% of the time, which broadly matched IMGT annotations. The 87-base-pair reads could not distinguish some IMGT-functional V segments, including TRBV6-2 and TRBV6-3, so those segments were excluded. HLA typing was unavailable for some donors at each locus, so association tests used only the typed subset. CMV serostatus was the only immune exposure information available for the cohort. While some public TCRs were present in many individuals, most TCR sequences turned up only very rarely across donors. A few of the identified cytomegalovirus-associated TCR beta chains were confirmed in vitro to be specific for cytomegalovirus antigens. It was suggested by the authors that the approach could potentially be generalized to other disease states and immunological phenotypes. When HLA alleles, especially DR and DQ, strongly co-occurred, attributing TCR associations to individual alleles was difficult. In this cohort, only TCR beta chains were sequenced, and detectable features were limited by the absence of alpha or paired-chain data. The sequencing pipeline was judged likely to have produced a cluster of highly shared sequence variants as a technical artifact. A later analysis found that HLA-associated TCR beta chains were more clonally expanded and had lower generation probabilities than equally common non-associated chains. A total of 164 TCR beta chains were listed by the study as associated with cytomegalovirus. Compared with the approximately 700-donor mean, donors in an Asian-associated ancestry cluster had fewer N-insertions in productive TCRs, according to a later genetic analysis. Presence/absence analyses assumed roughly uniform sequencing depth across donors, an assumption that may not hold. Around 16 rarely observed V segments, including chromosome 9 orphons, were excluded from the earlier analysis of a few hundred of the donors because counts were too low. A further reported finding was that TCR beta sequences accurately predicted the HLA-A and HLA-B alleles for most subjects in the first cohort. Cytomegalovirus status was reported to be diagnosed by the classifier with high specificity and sensitivity in both the original and validation cohorts. Correlated functional status among segregating V segments might be attributable to linkage disequilibrium, but an unknown experimental factor could not be ruled out.

The cohort was made up of 666 healthy bone marrow donors. Cohort members were all nominally healthy when sampled, although unrecorded immune exposures were likely present. The donor tested CMV seronegative, placing the donor among the approximately 360 seronegative members of the cohort. Every donor gave a peripheral blood sample, and the peripheral blood mononuclear cells from that sample were used for TCR beta sequencing. The Qiagen DNeasy Blood Extraction Kit was used to extract genomic DNA from the blood cell samples. Receptor libraries were prepared by the immunoSEQ multiplex PCR assay. For the multiplex PCR, a mixture combining 60 forward primers for TCR Vbeta segments and 13 reverse primers for TCR Jbeta segments was used. A multiplex PCR assay on genomic DNA amplified the CDR3 region of rearranged TCR beta genes. The Illumina HiSeq System was used to sequence the amplified TCR beta libraries as 87-base-pair reads. The paper's data handling went like this. Across the 700 or so repertoires, a later analysis counted tens of millions of unique TCR beta chains, roughly 11 million of which were shared by at least two donors. A nearest-neighbor algorithm error-corrected the raw reads and collapsed the reads into unique sequences, merging closely related sequences to remove PCR and sequencing errors. CDR3 sequences were aligned to IMGT reference sequences to assign V, D and J gene segments. For a sequence to be retained, a match of at least six nucleotides to both a V gene segment and a J gene segment was required. A rearrangement counted as productive if the CDR3 had no stop codons and remained in frame with V and J, and every other rearrangement counted as non-productive. CDR3 was defined according to IMGT convention as the region running from the second conserved V-encoded cysteine to the conserved J-encoded phenylalanine. The earlier analysis of about 610 of the donors excluded sequences that lacked an unambiguous match to a single V gene segment. An earlier analysis of several hundred of the donors called V segments functional above 56.7% productive rearrangements and segregating when the between-donor standard deviation exceeded 5%. A statistical classification framework was built to diagnose cytomegalovirus status from the catalog of TCR beta chain sequences. In a later analysis, V and J genes were assigned by comparing TCR nucleotide sequences against IMGT/GENE-DB human TR gene sequences. In a later analysis, CDR3 sequences and most-parsimonious VDJ recombination scenarios were assigned using the TCRdist pipeline. In a later analysis, every TCR beta chain was defined by the combination of its CDR3 amino acid sequence and its V-gene family, and reads without a unique V-gene family were dropped. In a later analysis, 450 to 600 highly shared, low-generation-probability nucleotide sequences were removed to address suspected cross-contamination and a sequencing artifact. In a later analysis, a clonal expansion index for each public chain was calculated from normalized within-repertoire ranks of inferred template counts. In a later analysis, generation probabilities were computed using a VDJ recombination model fitted to out-of-frame rearrangements, and the results were checked against IGoR. In a later analysis, TCR-TCR, TCR-HLA and TCR-CMV co-occurrence was scored with hypergeometric tests, and a repertoire-size bias correction was applied to TCR pairs. False discovery rates were estimated in a later analysis by permuting HLA or CMV assignments 20 times. A later analysis grouped co-occurring TCRs with DBSCAN, adding TCRdist sequence similarity when clustering within HLA-allele-positive subsets. Repertoires with fewer than 30,000 or more than 120,000 public chains were left out of co-occurrence clustering, as were five repertoires with anomalous nucleotide sharing. TCRdb took this table from immuneACCESS and kept in-frame rearrangements with V and J called. Such tables lack part of the clones; where checked against another copy, unresolved V genes explain under half of the gap, and the rest is unexplained. V and J calls and clone size come straight from that table; D and trimming were deduced from the DNA. The table for this sample lists about 77,000 clones; over 60% of them were counted only once. Jointly, the top ten make up around 4.5% of the sample.

Measured from the cysteine to the phenylalanine, the CDR3 is 15 residues long. Kept here is only the CDR3 DNA, which spans 45 bases and is read in frame from base 1. Sequences SEHNR (CDR1) and FQNEAQ (CDR2) are obtained from the germline V gene (reference sequence). As to this clone: Its target antigen remains unknown. A read error may produce the germline difference seen at one junction end.

The V gene is TRBV7-9 and the J gene is TRBJ1-1; the D gene is perhaps TRBD1, from 5 matching bases. The sequence came from a man aged 40-55 years in good health and CMV-seronegative. Sequences were obtained from PBMCs. At the DNA level, the sequence is TGTTCCAGCAGCACCCGGACACAAATGAACACTGAAGCTTTCTTT. Its protein reads: CSSSTRTQMNTEAFF.